This TCR beta chain was observed in a study of cytomegalovirus exposure and HLA in healthy donors. This PCR relied on a set of 60 Vbeta primers and 13 Jbeta primers. This table comes from immunoSEQ multiplex PCR, and its TCRdb copy is limited to in-frame clones, with some not included. The table shows some 130,000 clones, with just under 90% occurring only once. In its sample, this clone was seen once. Specimen: PBMCs. The receptor's source is a woman aged 25 to 39 in good health and CMV-seronegative.

The DNA for the CDR3 is TGTGCCAGCAGTTTTAGGGGATGGGGCACTGAAGCTTTCTTT. This gives the protein CASSFRGWGTEAFF. J is TRBJ1-1 and V is TRBV27; TRBD1 is a possible D gene (5 bases). The CDR3 runs 14 residues. V lost 3 bases and J lost 4, with 12 bases in between. Germline CDR1 MNHEY, CDR2 SMNVEV (reference sequence).